A single TCR beta chain is shown here with its context. The antigen remains undetermined. Genomic DNA belonging to each subset was distributed in equal measure over several immunoSEQ plates. The assay was immunoSEQ multiplex PCR, and TCRdb's table has in-frame clones only and misses some. The table has around 500,000 clones, 70% to 80% seen once. This sample was included in a study of shared clonotypes between healthy human individuals. Whole-study findings and limits: Among donors, clonotype sharing was expected to be affected by sequencing depth.

Trimming removed 8 bases from V and 9 bases from J, with 20 bases in between. The V gene's germline CDR1 is LNHDA and CDR2 SQIVND (reference sequence). CDR3 size: 14 residues. Sequenced input: PBMCs. The origin of this receptor is a woman in her thirties or forties in good health. Some clones in this sample may be carry-over from other donors' samples. This chain links TRBV19 with TRBJ1-5; no firm D call. CDR3 sequence: CASSSGRDWRPQHF. CDR3 sequence (DNA): TGTGCCAGTTCTTCCGGACGAGACTGGCGGCCCCAGCATTTT.